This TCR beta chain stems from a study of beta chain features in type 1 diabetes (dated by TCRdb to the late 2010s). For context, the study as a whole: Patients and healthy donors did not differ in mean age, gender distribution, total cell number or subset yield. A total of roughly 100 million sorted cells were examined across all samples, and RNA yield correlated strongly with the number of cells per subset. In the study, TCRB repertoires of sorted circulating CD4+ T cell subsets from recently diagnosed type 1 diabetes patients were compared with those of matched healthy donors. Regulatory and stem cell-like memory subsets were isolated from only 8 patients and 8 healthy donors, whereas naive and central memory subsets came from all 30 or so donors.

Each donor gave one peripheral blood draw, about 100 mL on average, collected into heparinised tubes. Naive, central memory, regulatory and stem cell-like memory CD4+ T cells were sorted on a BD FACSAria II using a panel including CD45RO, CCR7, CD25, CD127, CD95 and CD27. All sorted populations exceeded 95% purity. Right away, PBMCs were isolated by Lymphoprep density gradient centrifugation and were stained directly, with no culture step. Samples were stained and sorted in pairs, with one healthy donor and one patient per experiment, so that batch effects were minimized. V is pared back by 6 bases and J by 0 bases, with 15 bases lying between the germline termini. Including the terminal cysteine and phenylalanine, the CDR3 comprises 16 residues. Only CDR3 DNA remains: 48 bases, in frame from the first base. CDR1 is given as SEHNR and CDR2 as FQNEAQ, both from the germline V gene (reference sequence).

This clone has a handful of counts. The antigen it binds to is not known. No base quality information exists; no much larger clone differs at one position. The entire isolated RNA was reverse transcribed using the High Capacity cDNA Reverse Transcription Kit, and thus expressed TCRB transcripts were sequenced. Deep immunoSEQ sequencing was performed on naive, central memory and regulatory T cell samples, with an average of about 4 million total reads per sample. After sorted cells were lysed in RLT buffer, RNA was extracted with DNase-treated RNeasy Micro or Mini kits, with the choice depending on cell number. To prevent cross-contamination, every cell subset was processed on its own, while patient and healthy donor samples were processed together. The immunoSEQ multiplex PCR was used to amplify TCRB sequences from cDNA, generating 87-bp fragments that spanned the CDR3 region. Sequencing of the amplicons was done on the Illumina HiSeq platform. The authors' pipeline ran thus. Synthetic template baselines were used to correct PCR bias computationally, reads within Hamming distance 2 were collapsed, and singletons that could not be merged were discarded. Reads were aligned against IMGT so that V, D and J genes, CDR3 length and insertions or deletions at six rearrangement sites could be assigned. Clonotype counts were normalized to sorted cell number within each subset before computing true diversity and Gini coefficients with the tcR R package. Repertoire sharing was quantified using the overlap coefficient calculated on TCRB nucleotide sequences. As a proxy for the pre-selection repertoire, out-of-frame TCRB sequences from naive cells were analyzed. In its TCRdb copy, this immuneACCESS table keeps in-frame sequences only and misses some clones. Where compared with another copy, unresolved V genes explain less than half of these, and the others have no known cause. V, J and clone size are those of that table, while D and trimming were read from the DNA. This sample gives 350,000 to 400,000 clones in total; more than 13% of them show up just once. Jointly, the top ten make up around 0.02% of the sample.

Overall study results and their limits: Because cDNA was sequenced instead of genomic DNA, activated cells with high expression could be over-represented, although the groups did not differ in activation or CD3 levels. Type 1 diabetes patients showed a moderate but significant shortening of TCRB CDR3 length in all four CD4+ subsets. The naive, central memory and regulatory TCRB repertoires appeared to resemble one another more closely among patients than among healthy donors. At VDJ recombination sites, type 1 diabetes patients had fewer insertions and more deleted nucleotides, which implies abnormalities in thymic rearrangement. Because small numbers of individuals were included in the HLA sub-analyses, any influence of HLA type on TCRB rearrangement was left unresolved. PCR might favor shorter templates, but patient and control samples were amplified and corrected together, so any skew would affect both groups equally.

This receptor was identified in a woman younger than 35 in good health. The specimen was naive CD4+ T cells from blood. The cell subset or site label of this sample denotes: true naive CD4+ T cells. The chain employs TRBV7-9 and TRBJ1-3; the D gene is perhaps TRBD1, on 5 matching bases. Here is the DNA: TGTGCCAGCAGTCCAATACAGGTTTACTCTGGAAACACCATATATTTT. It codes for CASSPIQVYSGNTIYF.